The next 7 T cell receptor beta chains were all read from a single sample in a study of blood T cells in healthy people across ages. A second 7 to 11 cycle PCR used barcoded and J-beta primers. TCRdb redid the calling of the 5' RACE reads with MiXCR, one entry per CDR3 protein. The data show more than 900,000 distinct CDR3 sequences, with roughly 29% seen just once and 10% to 13% held by the top ten. These data were also reused for a study on T cells of mothers and their children.

The sample was blood. The receptors were gathered from a woman aged 40 to 50 in good health.

This clonotype was detected many times. The chain links TRBV28 to TRBJ2-7; 11 positions agree with TRBD1. CDR3 size: 15 residues. From germline, CDR1 is MDHEN and CDR2 SYDVKM. The junction had 3 bases not matched to a gene; V was cut back by 3 bases and J by 2 bases. CDR3 in amino acids: CASSFPGQGAYEQYF. DNA for the CDR3: TGTGCCAGCAGTTTCCCGGGACAGGGGGCCTACGAGCAGTACTTC. The full variable domain, its missing parts supplied by reference TRBV28 and TRBJ2-7, is DVKVTQSSRYLVKRTGEKVFLECVQDMDHENMFWYRQDPGLGLRLIYFSYDVKMKEKGDIPEGYSVSREKKERFSLILESASTNQTSMYLCASSFPGQGAYEQYFGPGTRLTVT.

The V gene is TRBV24-1, the J gene TRBJ1-4; D gene unclear. Germline V gene lookup returns CDR1 KGHDR and CDR2 SFDVKD. Trimming removed 4 bases at V and 11 bases at J, with 7 bases between. The CDR3 loop spans 11 amino acids. CDR3 nucleotides: TGTGCCACCAGTGACAACGCGAAACTGTTTTTT. Translating gives CATSDNAKLFF.

This clonotype was seen only a few times. CDR3 region: CASSQERAAINSPLHF. In DNA form, the CDR3 reads TGTGCCAGCAGCCAAGAACGGGCGGCTATCAATTCACCCCTCCACTTT. The V and J genes are TRBV4-2 and TRBJ1-6; D remains ambiguous. CDR3 length: 16 amino acids. Trimming took 0 bases from V and 7 from J, leaving 13 bases between them. Germline V lookup: CDR1 LGHNA, CDR2 YNFKEQ.

The DNA for the CDR3 is TGCAGCGTTCGGAAGCAGGTTCTTTCCTACAATGAGCAGTTCTTC. Residues: CSVRKQVLSYNEQFF. V is TRBV29-1 and J is TRBJ2-1; D not resolved. The germline V and J ends were trimmed by 5 bases and 1 base, with 15 bases remaining between them. The CDR3 loop spans 15 amino acids. Germline V lookup: CDR1 SQVTM, CDR2 ANQGSEA.

Ten or more counts support this clonotype. V gene TRBV20-1 combines with J gene TRBJ2-3, with D possibly matching TRBD2 (6 bases). The V end lost 0 bases, the J end lost 6 bases, and 13 bases lay between the germline ends. Germline CDR1 and CDR2: DFQATT and SNEGSKA (reference sequence). This CDR3 is 14 amino acids long. CDR3 loop: CSARDGAGGDTQYF. DNA of the CDR3: TGCAGTGCTAGAGATGGAGCCGGAGGGGATACGCAGTATTTT.

This clonotype was picked up many times. This sequence joins TRBV24-1 and TRBJ1-1, with D unresolved. The CDR3 loop spans 14 amino acids. V gave up 4 bases and J gave up 6 bases, with 14 bases separating them. Germline CDR1 KGHDR, CDR2 SFDVKD. The CDR3 loop is CATSEGPAGSEAFF. CDR3 sequence (DNA): TGTGCCACCAGTGAGGGTCCGGCCGGATCTGAAGCTTTCTTT.

This chain uses TRBV12-3 or TRBV12-4 with TRBJ2-4; a possible D gene is TRBD2 (5 bases). The DNA end is more similar to TRBJ2-7, so the J call may be wrong. CDR3 length equals 15 residues. CDR3 DNA: TGTGCCAGCAGCCCAGAACTAGTATCATGCGACGAGCAGTACTTC. This translates into CASSPELVSCDEQYF.